This TCR beta chain originates from a study of blood T cell repertoires in COVID-19. Germline V gene data show CDR1 as LNHDA and CDR2 as SQIVND (reference sequence). This CDR3 comprises 15 residues. Trimming stripped 2 bases from V and 0 bases from J, with 10 bases between. Only in-frame clones appear in the TCRdb table, and some are missing; sequencing was by immunoSEQ multiplex PCR. The repertoire holds around 450,000 clones, with 90% as singletons. This clonotype originated in a man between 18 and 29 years old who had recovered from COVID-19. Sequences were obtained from PBMCs or T cells enriched from blood (not recorded which). The chain employs TRBV19 and TRBJ1-2; a weak D match, TRBD1 (6 bases). In DNA form, the CDR3 reads TGTGCCAGTAGTATAACGACAGGAGCTAACTATGGCTACACCTTC. The encoded protein is CASSITTGANYGYTF.